Listed below are T cell receptor beta chains from one sample, sequenced in a study of identical twins. Via MiXCR, TCRdb re-called the 5' RACE reads, giving one row per CDR3 protein. The table includes around 450,000 distinct CDR3 sequences, approximately 15% detected once. These data were also filed under a second study, of yellow fever vaccine responses in identical twins.

The sequenced material came from CD4+ T cells sorted from blood. The receptors stem from a woman aged 18-29 years in good health. CDR3s include the opening cysteine and the closing phenylalanine or tryptophan. The order of the fields is CDR3 length, V gene, clone size, J gene, D gene, CDR3 DNA, CDR3 protein. A D gene is named only where the DNA matches it firmly. A row's size may be missing; if present it is once, few, many or a size class.

>21|TRBV2|few|TRBJ2-1|TRBD2
TGTGCCAGCGGTGGCCCTTTAACTAGCGGGAGGGTCCCTAGCTCCTACAATGAGCAGTTCTTC
CASGGPLTSGRVPSSYNEQFF
>13|TRBV10-1|-|TRBJ2-2|-
TGCGCCAGCAGTCGACTAGGAGCCGGGGAGCTGTTTTTT
CASSRLGAGELFF
>15|TRBV6-1|-|TRBJ2-7|TRBD1
TGTGCCAGCAGACCATCGACAGGGACCCGTTCTGAGCAGTACTTC
CASRPSTGTRSEQYF
>16|TRBV10-3|few|TRBJ2-7|TRBD2
TGTGCCATCAGTGAGTCGTTCCTAGCGGGAGAGCACGAGCAGTACTTC
CAISESFLAGEHEQYF
>15|TRBV30|-|TRBJ2-7|-
TGTGCCTGGAGTACGTGGGACGGACCCTACCACGAGCAGTACTTC
CAWSTWDGPYHEQYF
>17|TRBV4-3|-|TRBJ2-1|-
TGCGCCAGCAGCGAACAAGCCCTCCGGGACGCAAACAATGAGCAGTTCTTC
CASSEQALRDANNEQFF
>13|TRBV20-1|few|TRBJ2-7|-
TGCAGTGCTCGGCCCGACAGATCCTACGAGCAGTACTTC
CSARPDRSYEQYF
>14|TRBV2|few|TRBJ2-7|-
TGTGCCAGCAGTGAGGGTGACCGTCGGAACGAGCAGTACTTC
CASSEGDRRNEQYF
>13|TRBV29-1|few|TRBJ2-1|-
TGCAGCGTTAGGGATGGGGGGCAGGGTGAGCAGTTCTTC
CSVRDGGQGEQFF
>14|TRBV29-1|few|TRBJ2-1|TRBD1
TGCAGCGTCCCCCCCGGGACAGGGGGACGTGAGCAGTTCTTC
CSVPPGTGGREQFF
>14|TRBV12-3/TRBV12-4|few|TRBJ1-6|-
TGTGCCAGCAGTTTAAAAAGAGATGGATCACCCCTCCACTTT
CASSLKRDGSPLHF
>21|TRBV11-2|few|TRBJ2-7|-
TGTGCCAGCAGCTTAGACGGGGGCTCGAGGCGGGTAGGACGTAGCCCCTACGAGCAGTACTTC
CASSLDGGSRRVGRSPYEQYF
>16|TRBV6-1|few|TRBJ2-3|TRBD2
TGTGCCAGCAGCCTCCCACTAGCGGGAGAAACAGATACGCAGTATTTT
CASSLPLAGETDTQYF
>12|TRBV5-1|many|TRBJ2-1|-
TGCGCCAGCAGCTTGAAAGCAGGGGATCAGTTCTTC
CASSLKAGDQFF
>15|TRBV20-1|few|TRBJ1-5|-
TGCAGTGCTCCACAAGCTAGGGGTGGCAATCAGCCCCAGCATTTT
CSAPQARGGNQPQHF